This T cell receptor beta chain was recovered during a study of radiotherapy plus CTLA-4 blockade in lung cancer (dated by TCRdb to 2017 to 2018). Regarding the research as a whole: Among enrolled patients, approximately 18% had an objective response and 25% to 35% reached disease control.

On this clone: There is no known antigen for this receptor. Base qualities are not at hand, and no much larger clone is one base apart.

In this study, focal radiation therapy paired with CTLA-4 blockade (ipilimumab) was tested in patients who had chemo-refractory metastatic non-small-cell lung cancer. To prepare the library, the immunoSEQ multiplex PCR assay was applied. Sourced from immuneACCESS, this table was stored by TCRdb with only in-frame sequences that have V and J called. A share of the clones is absent; for the studies checked, an unresolved V gene accounts for under half, and the remainder has no known explanation. The sample includes 50,000 to 70,000 clones, with almost 85% observed a single time. The biggest ten clones account for under 7% of the sample. On the study overall, not on this receptor specifically: After treatment with radiotherapy and ipilimumab, TCR clones that originated in tumors expanded in peripheral blood. The strongest predictors of response were reported to be early dynamic shifts in blood T cell clones along with a rise in serum interferon-beta following radiation.

V gives up 0 bases and J gives up 6 bases, and the segment between their germline ends measures 11 bases. The CDR3 contains 15 residues, cysteine and phenylalanine counted. Just CDR3 DNA is preserved here, 45 bases in frame from base 1. The germline V gene gives CDR1 as MGHRA and CDR2 as YSYEKL. Sequences were derived from peripheral blood, sampled from a patient treated with radiotherapy plus ipilimumab. The sequence was obtained from a human donor with non-small cell lung cancer whose response to radiotherapy plus ipilimumab could not be evaluated. The V and J segments used are TRBV4-1 and TRBJ2-2; the best D guess is TRBD1, with 5 bases matching. The DNA sequence reads TGCGCCAGCAGCCAAGATTACGGACAACCCGGGGAGCTGTTTTTT. The encoded protein is CASSQDYGQPGELFF.